These T cell receptor beta chains were read from a single sample in a study of beta chain features in type 1 diabetes. Libraries were prepared by immunoSEQ multiplex PCR; TCRdb keeps only in-frame clonotypes and omits some of them. This sample has approximately 330,000 clones, with 8% to 13% found just once. Specimen: naive CD4+ T cells from blood. Receptor source: a woman between 25 and 40 years old in good health. The CDR3 runs from the conserved cysteine through the conserved F or W. The order of the fields is clone size, D gene, V gene, J gene, CDR3 length, CDR3 protein, CDR3 DNA. D genes are given only for firm matches. Expanded clones are given a class, and other clones once, few, many or no size at all.

NA	NA	TRBV7-2	TRBJ2-1	14	CASSLVGGDNEQFF	TGTGCCAGCAGCTTAGTGGGCGGGGACAATGAGCAGTTCTTC
NA	NA	TRBV7-2	TRBJ2-1	15	CASAPGESSYNEQFF	TGTGCCAGCGCTCCAGGGGAGAGCTCCTACAATGAGCAGTTCTTC
NA	TRBD2	TRBV6-6	TRBJ2-1	15	CASRVLAGEGNEQFF	TGTGCCAGCAGAGTACTAGCGGGAGAAGGCAATGAGCAGTTCTTC
NA	TRBD2	TRBV19	TRBJ2-1	15	CATKGGTSRYNEQFF	TGTGCCACCAAAGGCGGGACTAGCAGATACAATGAGCAGTTCTTC
NA	TRBD1	TRBV5-4	TRBJ2-7	15	CASSPRDRVGYEQYF	TGTGCCAGCAGCCCCAGGGACAGGGTGGGCTACGAGCAGTACTTC
NA	TRBD1	TRBV6-5	TRBJ2-3	16	CASSYRGTGVWDTQYF	TGTGCCAGCAGTTACAGGGGGACAGGGGTCTGGGATACGCAGTATTTT
few	NA	TRBV7-2	TRBJ2-7	13	CASSPTRGLEQYF	TGTGCCAGCAGCCCAACCAGGGGCCTCGAGCAGTACTTC
NA	NA	TRBV11-1	TRBJ2-1	16	CASSSRLASSYNEQFF	TGTGCCAGCAGCTCCCGACTGGCCAGCTCCTACAATGAGCAGTTCTTC
few	NA	TRBV9	TRBJ1-2	13	CASSVDVGSRYTF	TGTGCCAGCAGCGTAGATGTCGGTAGTCGCTACACCTTC
few	NA	TRBV6-5	TRBJ2-3	15	CASSYGSGVTDTQYF	TGTGCCAGCAGTTACGGGTCCGGGGTCACAGATACGCAGTATTTT
many	TRBD1	TRBV4-3	TRBJ2-1	16	CASSLGTGASYNEQFF	TGCGCCAGCAGCCTGGGGACAGGGGCGTCCTACAATGAGCAGTTCTTC
few	NA	TRBV2	TRBJ2-3	15	CASSEEGLHTDTQYF	TGTGCCAGCAGTGAAGAGGGACTCCACACAGATACGCAGTATTTT
NA	NA	TRBV7-3	TRBJ1-2	14	CASSRTRDTDFYTF	TGTGCCAGCAGCCGGACCCGGGACACGGACTTCTACACCTTC
few	NA	TRBV4-1	TRBJ2-6	19	CASSQGGQKGFSGANVLTF	TGCGCCAGCAGCCAGGGGGGACAGAAGGGTTTCTCTGGGGCCAACGTCCTGACTTTC
few	NA	TRBV6-5	TRBJ2-5	14	CASRDPGHQETQYF	TGTGCCAGCAGGGATCCGGGACATCAGGAGACCCAGTACTTC
few	TRBD2	TRBV5-1	TRBJ2-2	18	CASSLPSGSYRGAGELFF	TGCGCCAGCAGCTTGCCTAGCGGGAGCTATAGGGGTGCCGGGGAGCTGTTTTTT
NA	NA	TRBV4-2	TRBJ2-1	13	CASSQAEVARQFF	TGTGCCAGCAGCCAAGCAGAGGTAGCGAGGCAGTTCTTC
NA	TRBD2	TRBV27	TRBJ2-1	14	CASSSGLARNEQFF	TGTGCCAGCAGTTCGGGACTAGCTAGGAATGAGCAGTTCTTC
few	NA	TRBV29-1	TRBJ2-1	10	CSVVVNEQFF	TGCAGCGTTGTCGTCAATGAGCAGTTCTTC
few	NA	TRBV7-3	TRBJ1-5	16	CASSLTTGYSNQPQHF	TGTGCCAGCAGCTTAACGACGGGGTATAGCAATCAGCCCCAGCATTTT
NA	NA	TRBV1	TRBJ2-2	17	CTSSQGGAPRGTGELFF	TGCACCAGCAGCCAAGGTGGGGCGCCCCGAGGCACCGGGGAGCTGTTTTTT
NA	NA	TRBV9	TRBJ2-3	15	CASSWLGTSTDTQYF	TGTGCCAGCAGCTGGTTGGGGACTAGCACAGATACGCAGTATTTT
few	NA	TRBV7-2	TRBJ2-7	14	CASSPGLLAYEQYF	TGTGCCAGCAGCCCCGGTTTGCTAGCGTACGAGCAGTACTTC
NA	NA	TRBV4-3	TRBJ2-2	14	CASSQDQGSGELFF	TGCGCCAGCAGCCAAGATCAGGGTAGCGGGGAGCTGTTTTTT
NA	NA	TRBV29-1	TRBJ2-1	12	CSVVGGVNEQFF	TGCAGCGTTGTAGGAGGGGTCAATGAGCAGTTCTTC
few	NA	TRBV7-2	TRBJ1-1	13	CASSTQGSTEAFF	TGTGCCAGCAGCACGCAGGGTTCCACTGAAGCTTTCTTT
NA	NA	TRBV7-7	TRBJ2-5	15	CASSPSRRAGETQYF	TGTGCTAGCAGCCCGTCCCGAAGGGCAGGGGAGACCCAGTACTTC
few	TRBD2	TRBV5-4	TRBJ2-3	15	CASSLGGISTDTQYF	TGTGCCAGCAGTCTGGGGGGGATTAGCACAGATACGCAGTATTTT
NA	NA	TRBV6-4	TRBJ2-5	13	CASSEQGGETQYF	TGTGCCAGCAGTGAACAGGGCGGAGAGACCCAGTACTTC
NA	TRBD1	TRBV7-9	TRBJ1-4	15	CASSLGTGSNEKLFF	TGTGCCAGCAGCTTGGGGACAGGGTCTAATGAAAAACTGTTTTTT
few	TRBD1	TRBV9	TRBJ2-5	15	CASSVNQGAQETQYF	TGTGCCAGCAGCGTTAACCAGGGGGCCCAAGAGACCCAGTACTTC
NA	NA	TRBV19	TRBJ2-5	15	CASSAGGLSRETQYF	TGTGCCAGTAGTGCCGGGGGACTTTCCCGCGAGACCCAGTACTTC
few	NA	TRBV10-3	TRBJ2-5	14	CAISGAPGEETQYF	TGTGCCATCAGTGGGGCCCCAGGGGAAGAGACCCAGTACTTC
NA	NA	TRBV5-4	TRBJ2-3	14	CASRREMSTDTQYF	TGTGCCAGCAGGAGGGAGATGAGCACAGATACGCAGTATTTT
NA	NA	TRBV4-2	TRBJ2-1	16	CASSKDLLEWYNEQFF	TGTGCCAGCAGCAAAGATTTACTAGAGTGGTACAATGAGCAGTTCTTC
few	NA	TRBV11-1	TRBJ2-7	17	CASSLSVGTLTSYEQYF	TGTGCCAGCAGCTTATCCGTCGGGACACTAACCTCCTACGAGCAGTACTTC
few	NA	TRBV7-2	TRBJ2-5	15	CASSLGGAGIETQYF	TGTGCCAGCAGCTTAGGTGGGGCAGGGATTGAGACCCAGTACTTC
few	NA	TRBV11-2	TRBJ2-6	17	CASSFYARANGANVLTF	TGTGCCAGCAGCTTTTATGCCAGGGCGAATGGGGCCAACGTCCTGACTTTC
few	NA	TRBV19	TRBJ2-1	14	CASSIQGTYNEQFF	TGTGCCAGTAGTATCCAGGGAACCTACAATGAGCAGTTCTTC
NA	NA	TRBV11-1	TRBJ2-3	14	CASSPKEFTDTQYF	TGTGCCAGCAGCCCCAAGGAGTTTACAGATACGCAGTATTTT
few	NA	TRBV4-1	TRBJ2-3	14	CASSPTPATRTQYF	TGCGCCAGCAGCCCCACTCCAGCCACGCGGACGCAGTATTTT
NA	NA	TRBV7-2	TRBJ1-1	17	CASSLVGGRGFYTEAFF	TGTGCCAGCAGCTTAGTTGGGGGGAGGGGGTTTTACACTGAAGCTTTCTTT
NA	NA	TRBV19	TRBJ1-5	13	CASSMRQNQPQHF	TGTGCCAGTAGTATGAGACAGAATCAGCCCCAGCATTTT
few	NA	TRBV29-1	TRBJ1-1	14	CSVDGGRGNTEAFF	TGCAGCGTTGATGGGGGGAGAGGTAACACTGAAGCTTTCTTT
few	TRBD2	TRBV7-2	TRBJ2-1	15	CASSRASGDPNEQFF	TGTGCCAGCAGCCGGGCTAGCGGAGACCCGAATGAGCAGTTCTTC